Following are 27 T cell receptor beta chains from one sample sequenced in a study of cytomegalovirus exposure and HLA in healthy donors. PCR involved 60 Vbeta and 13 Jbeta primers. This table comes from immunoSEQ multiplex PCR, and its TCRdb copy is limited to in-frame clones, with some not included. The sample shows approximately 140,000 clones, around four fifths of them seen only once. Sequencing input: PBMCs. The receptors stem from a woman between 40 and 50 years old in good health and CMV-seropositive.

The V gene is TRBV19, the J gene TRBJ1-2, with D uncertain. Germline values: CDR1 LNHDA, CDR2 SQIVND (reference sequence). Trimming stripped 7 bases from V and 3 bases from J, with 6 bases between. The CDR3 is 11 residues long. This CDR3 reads CASNRDYGYTF. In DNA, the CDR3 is TGTGCCAGTAATCGAGACTATGGCTACACCTTC.

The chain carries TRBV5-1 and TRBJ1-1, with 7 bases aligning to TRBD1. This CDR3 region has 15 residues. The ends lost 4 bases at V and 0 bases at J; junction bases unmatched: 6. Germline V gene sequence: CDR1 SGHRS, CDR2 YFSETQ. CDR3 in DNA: TGCGCCAGCAGCCCTCAGACAGGGTTGAACACTGAAGCTTTCTTT. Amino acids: CASSPQTGLNTEAFF.

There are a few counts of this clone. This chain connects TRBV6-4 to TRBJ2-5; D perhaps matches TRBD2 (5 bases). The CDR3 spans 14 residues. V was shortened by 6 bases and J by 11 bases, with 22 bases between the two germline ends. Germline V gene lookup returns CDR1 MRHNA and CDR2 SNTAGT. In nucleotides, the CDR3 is TGTGCCAGCAGCGAAGAGGGTGTGGGCTTTGAGCAGTACTTC. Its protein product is CASSEEGVGFEQYF.

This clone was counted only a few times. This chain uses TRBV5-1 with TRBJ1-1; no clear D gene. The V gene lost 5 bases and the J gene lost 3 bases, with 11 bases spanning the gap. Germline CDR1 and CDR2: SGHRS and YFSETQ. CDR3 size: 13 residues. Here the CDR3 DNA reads TGCGCCAGCAGATCTAATGGAGACACTGAAGCTTTCTTT. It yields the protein CASRSNGDTEAFF.

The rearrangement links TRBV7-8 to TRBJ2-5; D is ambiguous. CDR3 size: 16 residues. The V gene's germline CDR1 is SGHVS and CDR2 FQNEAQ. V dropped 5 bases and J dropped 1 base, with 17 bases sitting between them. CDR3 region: CASSQDRLVFQETQYF. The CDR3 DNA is TGTGCCAGCAGCCAAGACCGGCTAGTTTTCCAAGAGACCCAGTACTTC.

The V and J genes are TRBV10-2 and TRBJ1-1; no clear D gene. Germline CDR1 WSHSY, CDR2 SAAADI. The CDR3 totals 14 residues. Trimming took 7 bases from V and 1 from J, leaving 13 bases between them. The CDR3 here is CASTPGAANTEAFF. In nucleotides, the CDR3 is TGCGCCAGCACCCCGGGAGCAGCGAACACTGAAGCTTTCTTT.

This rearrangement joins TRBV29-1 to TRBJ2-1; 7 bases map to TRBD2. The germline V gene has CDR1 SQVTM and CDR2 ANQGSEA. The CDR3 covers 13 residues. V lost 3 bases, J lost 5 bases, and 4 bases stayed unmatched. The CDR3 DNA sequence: TGCAGCGTTGATAATCTAGCGGACAATGAGCAGTTCTTC. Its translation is CSVDNLADNEQFF.

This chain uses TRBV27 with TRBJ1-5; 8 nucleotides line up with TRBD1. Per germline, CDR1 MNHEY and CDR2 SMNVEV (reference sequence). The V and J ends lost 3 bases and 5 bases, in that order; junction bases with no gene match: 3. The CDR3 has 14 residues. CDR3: CASSFRTGYQPQHF. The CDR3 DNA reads TGTGCCAGCAGTTTTAGGACAGGGTATCAGCCCCAGCATTTT.

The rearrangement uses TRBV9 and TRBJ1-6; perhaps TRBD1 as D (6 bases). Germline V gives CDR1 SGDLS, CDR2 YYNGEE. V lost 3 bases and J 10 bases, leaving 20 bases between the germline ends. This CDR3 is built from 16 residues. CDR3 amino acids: CASSANRVDHLSPLHF. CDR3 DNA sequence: TGTGCCAGCAGCGCGAACAGGGTAGACCACTTATCACCCCTCCACTTT.

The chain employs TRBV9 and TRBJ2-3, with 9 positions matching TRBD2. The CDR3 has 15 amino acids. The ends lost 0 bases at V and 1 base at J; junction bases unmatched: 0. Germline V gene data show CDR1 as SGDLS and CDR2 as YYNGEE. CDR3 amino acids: CASSVGTSGTDTQYF. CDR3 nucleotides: TGTGCCAGCAGCGTAGGGACTAGCGGCACAGATACGCAGTATTTT.

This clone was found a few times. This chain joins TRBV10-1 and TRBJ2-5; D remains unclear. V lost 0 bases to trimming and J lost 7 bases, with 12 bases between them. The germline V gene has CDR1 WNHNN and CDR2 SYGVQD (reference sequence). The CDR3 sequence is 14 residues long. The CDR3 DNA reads TGCGCCAGCAGTGAGTCGAACCAGCCAGGGACCCAGTACTTC. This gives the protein CASSESNQPGTQYF.

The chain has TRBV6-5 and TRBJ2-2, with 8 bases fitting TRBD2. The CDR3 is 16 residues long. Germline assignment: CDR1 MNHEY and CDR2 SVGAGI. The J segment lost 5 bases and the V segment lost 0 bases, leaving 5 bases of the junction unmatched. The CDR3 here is CASSYSASGFTGELFF. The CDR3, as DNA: TGTGCCAGCAGTTACTCGGCTAGCGGGTTTACCGGGGAGCTGTTTTTT.

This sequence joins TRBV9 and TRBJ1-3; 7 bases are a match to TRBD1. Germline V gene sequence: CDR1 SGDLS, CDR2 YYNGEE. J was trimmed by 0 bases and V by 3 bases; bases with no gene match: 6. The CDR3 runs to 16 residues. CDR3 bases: TGTGCCAGCAGCGCTCAACAGGGGAACTCTGGAAACACCATATATTTT. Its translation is CASSAQQGNSGNTIYF.

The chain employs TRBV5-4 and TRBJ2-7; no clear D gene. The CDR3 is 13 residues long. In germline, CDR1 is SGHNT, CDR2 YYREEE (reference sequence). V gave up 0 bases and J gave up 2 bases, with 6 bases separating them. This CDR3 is CASSLGVAYEQYF. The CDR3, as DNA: TGTGCCAGCAGCTTGGGAGTAGCCTACGAGCAGTACTTC.

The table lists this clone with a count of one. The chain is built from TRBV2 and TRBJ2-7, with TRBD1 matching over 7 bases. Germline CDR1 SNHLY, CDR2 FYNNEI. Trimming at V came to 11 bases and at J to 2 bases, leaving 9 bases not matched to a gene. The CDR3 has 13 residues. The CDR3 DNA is TGTGCCGGCGCTGGGGACAGAGCCTACGAGCAGTACTTC. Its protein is CAGAGDRAYEQYF. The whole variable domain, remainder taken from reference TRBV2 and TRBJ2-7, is EPEVTQTPSHQVTQMGQEVILRCVPISNHLYFYWYRQILGQKVEFLVSFYNNEISEKSEIFDDQFSVERPDGSNFTLKIRSTKLEDSAMYFCAGAGDRAYEQYFGPGTRLTVT.

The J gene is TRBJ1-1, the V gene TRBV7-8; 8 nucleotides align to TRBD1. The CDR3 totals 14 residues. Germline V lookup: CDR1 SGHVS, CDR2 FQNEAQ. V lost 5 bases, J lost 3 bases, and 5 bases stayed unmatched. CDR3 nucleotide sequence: TGTGCCAGCAGCGCTCAGACAGGGGACACTGAAGCTTTCTTT. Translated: CASSAQTGDTEAFF.

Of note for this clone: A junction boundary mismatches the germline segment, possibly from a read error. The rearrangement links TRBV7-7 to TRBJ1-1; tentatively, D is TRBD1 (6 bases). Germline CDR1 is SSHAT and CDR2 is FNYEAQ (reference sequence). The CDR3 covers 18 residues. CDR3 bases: TGTGCTAGCAGCTTAGTGTCAGGGAGGGGGGGGATTGACACTGAAGCTTTCTTT. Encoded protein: CASSLVSGRGGIDTEAFF.

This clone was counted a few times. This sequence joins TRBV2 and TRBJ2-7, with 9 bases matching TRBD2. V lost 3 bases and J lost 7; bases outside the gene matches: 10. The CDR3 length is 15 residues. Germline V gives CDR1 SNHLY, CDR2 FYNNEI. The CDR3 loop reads CASSDFIAGAEEQYF. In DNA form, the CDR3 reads TGTGCCAGCAGTGACTTCATAGCGGGAGCTGAAGAGCAGTACTTC.

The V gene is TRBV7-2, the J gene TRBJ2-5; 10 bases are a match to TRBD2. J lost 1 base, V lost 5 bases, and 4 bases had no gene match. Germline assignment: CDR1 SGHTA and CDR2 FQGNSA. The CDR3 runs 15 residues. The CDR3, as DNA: TGTGCCAGCAGCCCTCAGCGGGGGGGCCAAGAGACCCAGTACTTC. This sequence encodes CASSPQRGGQETQYF.

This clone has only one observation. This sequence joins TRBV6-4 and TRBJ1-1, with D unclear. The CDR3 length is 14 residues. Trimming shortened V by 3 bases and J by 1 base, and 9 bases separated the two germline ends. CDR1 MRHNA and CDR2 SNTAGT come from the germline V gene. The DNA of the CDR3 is TGTGCCAGCAGTGATTGGGCAGGGAACACTGAAGCTTTCTTT. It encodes CASSDWAGNTEAFF.

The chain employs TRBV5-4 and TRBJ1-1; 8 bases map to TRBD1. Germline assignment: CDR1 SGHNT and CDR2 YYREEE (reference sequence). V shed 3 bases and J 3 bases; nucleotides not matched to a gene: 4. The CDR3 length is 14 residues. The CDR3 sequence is CASSYKTGDTEAFF. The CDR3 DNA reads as TGTGCCAGCAGCTACAAGACAGGGGACACTGAAGCTTTCTTT.

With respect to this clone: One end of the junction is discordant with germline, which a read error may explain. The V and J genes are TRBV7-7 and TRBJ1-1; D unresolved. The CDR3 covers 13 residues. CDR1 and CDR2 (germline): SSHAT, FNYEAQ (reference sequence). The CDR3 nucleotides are TGTGCTAGCAGCTTAGCTCTACACACTGAAGCTTTCTTT. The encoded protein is CASSLALHTEAFF.

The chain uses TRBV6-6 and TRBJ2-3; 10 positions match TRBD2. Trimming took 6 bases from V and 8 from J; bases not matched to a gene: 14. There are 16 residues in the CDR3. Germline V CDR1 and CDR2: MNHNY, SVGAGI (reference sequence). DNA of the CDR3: TGTGCCAGCAGGCTATCCCGTCAAGCGGGAGGGGCTACGCAGTATTTT. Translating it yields CASRLSRQAGGATQYF.

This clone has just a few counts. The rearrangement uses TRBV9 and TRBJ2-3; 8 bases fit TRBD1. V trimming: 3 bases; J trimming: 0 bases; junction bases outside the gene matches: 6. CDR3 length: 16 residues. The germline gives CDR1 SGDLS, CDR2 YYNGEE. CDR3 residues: CASSAGQGTSTDTQYF. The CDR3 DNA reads TGTGCCAGCAGCGCAGGACAGGGCACTAGCACAGATACGCAGTATTTT. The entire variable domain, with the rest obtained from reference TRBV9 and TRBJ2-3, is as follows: DSGVTQTPKHLITATGQRVTLRCSPRSGDLSVYWYQQSLDQGLQFLIQYYNGEERAKGNILERFSAQQFPDLHSELNLSSLELGDSALYFCASSAGQGTSTDTQYFGPGTRLTVL.

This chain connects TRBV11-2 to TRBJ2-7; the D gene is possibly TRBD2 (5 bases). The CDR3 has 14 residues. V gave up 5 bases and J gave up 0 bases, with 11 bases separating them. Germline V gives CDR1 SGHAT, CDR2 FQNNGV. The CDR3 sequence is CASSPLRASYEQYF. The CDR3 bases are TGTGCCAGCAGCCCCTTGCGGGCCTCCTACGAGCAGTACTTC.

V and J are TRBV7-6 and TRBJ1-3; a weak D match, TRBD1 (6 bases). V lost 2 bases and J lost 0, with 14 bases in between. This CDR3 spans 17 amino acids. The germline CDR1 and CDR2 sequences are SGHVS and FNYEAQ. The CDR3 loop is CASSLKPGASSGNTIYF. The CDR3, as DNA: TGTGCCAGCAGCTTAAAGCCAGGGGCAAGCTCTGGAAACACCATATATTTT.

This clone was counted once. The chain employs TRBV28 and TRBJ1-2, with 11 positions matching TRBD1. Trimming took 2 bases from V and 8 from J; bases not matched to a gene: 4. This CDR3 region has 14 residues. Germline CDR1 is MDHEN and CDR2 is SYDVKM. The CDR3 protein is CASSLGTGGSGYTF. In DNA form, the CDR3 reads TGTGCCAGCAGTTTAGGGACAGGGGGTTCGGGCTACACCTTC.